Sequencing of this T cell receptor beta chain was carried out in a study of immune evolution from preneoplasia to lung adenocarcinoma (dated by TCRdb to 2020 to 2022). For the wider study: HLA loss of heterozygosity was found in around 7% of AIS, roughly 15% of MIA and about a third of ADC lesions, and in no AAH lesions. The study combined immune gene expression, TCR sequencing and multiplex immunofluorescence to profile immune contexture across lung adenocarcinoma precursors and invasive adenocarcinoma. Resected precursor lesions (AAH, AIS, MIA) and invasive adenocarcinomas were compared with paired morphologically normal lung tissue. Sample size was determined by specimen availability and not by a prior power calculation. The immune data were integrated with whole exome sequencing and methylation data from the same cohort of nodules. The overall cohort comprised around 55 patients with pulmonary nodules who underwent surgical resection. TCR sequencing data were obtained from under 55 patients. According to the study, roughly 100 samples went through TCR sequencing. Class I HLA alleles were inferred from exome data with POLYSOLVER, and allele-specific HLA loss was detected with LOHHLA. What the work shows at the level of the full study, not this receptor alone: Normal lung had the highest top T cell clone frequencies, and these frequencies appeared to fall progressively from AAH through AIS, MIA and invasive adenocarcinoma. Normal lung showed the highest clonality, whereas later-stage lesions appeared to have higher T cell density and diversity but lower clonality. The findings were based on association rather than direct causation, and larger cohorts with long-term follow-up and longitudinal biopsies were deemed needed. Compared with EGFR-mutant or double wild-type lesions, KRAS-mutant nodules had the highest T cell clonality. All patients were from Japan and China, so applicability to Western populations was uncertain.

The immunoSEQ hsTCRbeta Kit was used to sequence TCR beta CDR3 regions from DNA. As for the original processing: The ImmunoSEQ Analyzer was used to analyse the TCR sequencing data. T cell clonality was defined as 1 minus Pielou's evenness computed on productive rearrangements. T cell diversity was measured with the inverse Simpson index on productive templates. T cell density was defined as TCR beta template counts normalized to usable DNA, with usable DNA estimated by amplifying and sequencing housekeeping genes. TCR metrics were compared across histologic stages using two-sided Kruskal-Wallis tests. In TCRdb, the immuneACCESS table is reduced to in-frame sequences with V and J assigned. These tables do not hold every clone; where another copy was compared, an unresolved V gene accounts for under half, and the others remain unexplained. That table furnishes V, J and clone size, whereas the DNA furnished D and trimming. This sample has some 5,000 clones in its table, and about 68% of those were observed once. Of the sample, more than 6.5% is held by the ten largest clones.

Between 2014 and 2017, the patients underwent resection in either Japan or China. The histologic diagnosis of each case was independently confirmed on H&E slides by two lung cancer pathologists. To enrich premalignant or tumor cells for nucleic acid extraction, macro-dissection was performed after pathologic assessment. DNA was isolated from FFPE tissue using the AllPrep DNA/RNA FFPE Kit. Regarding this clone: This clone's antigen is unknown. Base qualities are not at hand, and no much larger clone is one base apart.

V sheds 0 bases and J sheds 6 bases, leaving 12 bases between their ends. CDR1 and CDR2, per the germline V gene (reference sequence), are SGHNT and YYREEE. Including cysteine and phenylalanine, the CDR3 has 14 amino acids. Solely the CDR3 DNA is kept, with 42 bases framed from the first base. Recombination linked TRBV5-4 to TRBJ1-2, with a weak D call of TRBD1 (6 bases match). This sequence was found in a person between 55 and 80 years old with lung adenocarcinoma. Specimen: FFPE lung adenocarcinoma in situ tissue. The intended sense of this specimen's cell subset or site label: preinvasive adenocarcinoma in situ (AIS). The CDR3 in this case is CASSLGLGANGYTF. Read as DNA, the sequence is TGTGCCAGCAGCTTGGGTCTGGGGGCAAATGGCTACACCTTC.